This is a list of T cell receptor beta chains from one sample in a study of shared clonotypes between healthy human individuals. The data were produced by immunoSEQ multiplex PCR, yet TCRdb's version contains in-frame clones alone and is incomplete. The table includes some 1,600,000 clones, approximately 98% detected once. The sequenced sample consisted of naive CD4+ T cells sorted from blood. The receptor source for this set is a man aged 25 to 40 in good health. Each CDR3 is given with its conserved first and last residue. D genes are given only for firm matches. The listing skips clone size in some rows; elsewhere it reads once, few, many or a size class.

d_gene,abundance,v_gene,j_gene,CDR3aa,CDR3nt
-,-,TRBV5-1,TRBJ1-3,CASSLGTLSGNTIYF,TGCGCCAGCAGCTTGGGGACACTCTCTGGAAACACCATATATTTT
-,-,TRBV15,TRBJ2-7,CATSRDRSGLSYEQYF,TGTGCCACCAGCAGAGATCGGAGCGGGCTCTCCTACGAGCAGTACTTC
TRBD1,-,TRBV29-1,TRBJ1-4,CSVWDRDEKLFF,TGCAGCGTTTGGGACAGGGATGAAAAACTGTTTTTT
TRBD1,-,TRBV6-1,TRBJ2-7,CASSAVAGGIGQYF,TGTGCCAGCAGTGCAGTGGCAGGGGGAATTGGGCAGTACTTC
-,once,TRBV7-5,TRBJ1-2,CARSHHPGHANYGYTF,TGTGCCAGAAGCCACCATCCGGGACATGCTAACTATGGCTACACCTTC
-,-,TRBV28,TRBJ2-2,CASSLMREALAGELFF,TGTGCCAGCAGTTTAATGCGGGAAGCCCTGGCCGGGGAGCTGTTTTTT
-,-,TRBV29-1,TRBJ2-7,CSETKGRWDEQYF,TGCAGCGAAACCAAGGGGAGATGGGACGAGCAGTACTTC
TRBD1,-,TRBV5-1,TRBJ2-7,CASSLNRGPYEQYF,TGCGCCAGCAGCCTCAACAGGGGCCCCTACGAGCAGTACTTC
TRBD1,-,TRBV15,TRBJ2-7,CATSTQTGFGGEQYF,TGTGCCACCAGCACCCAGACAGGGTTCGGTGGCGAGCAGTACTTC
-,-,TRBV11-2,TRBJ2-5,CASSLSGIRETQYF,TGTGCCAGCAGCTTATCGGGGATAAGGGAGACCCAGTACTTC
-,-,TRBV6-5,TRBJ2-3,CASSYWMDDTQYF,TGTGCCAGCAGTTACTGGATGGATGATACGCAGTATTTT
-,once,TRBV5-1,TRBJ2-6,CASSLNRASYGANVLTF,TGCGCCAGCAGCTTAAACAGGGCCTCTTACGGGGCCAACGTCCTGACTTTC
-,-,TRBV9,TRBJ2-1,CASSVGVNYNEQFF,TGTGCCAGCAGCGTAGGGGTCAACTACAATGAGCAGTTCTTC
-,-,TRBV19,TRBJ1-5,CASTRDGSNQPQHF,TGTGCCAGTACCCGGGACGGGAGCAATCAGCCCCAGCATTTT
TRBD2,-,TRBV28,TRBJ2-1,CASSPSGRAYLGQQFF,TGTGCCAGCAGTCCTAGCGGGAGGGCCTATTTGGGTCAGCAGTTCTTC
-,-,TRBV7-3,TRBJ2-3,CASSLQGGADTQYF,TGTGCCAGCAGCTTACAGGGAGGAGCAGATACGCAGTATTTT
-,-,TRBV19,TRBJ1-2,CASITTGAGGYTF,TGTGCCAGTATCACGACAGGAGCCGGGGGCTACACCTTC
-,-,TRBV5-4,TRBJ1-3,CASSLSVGNTIYF,TGTGCCAGCAGCTTGAGCGTTGGAAACACCATATATTTT
TRBD1,-,TRBV7-9,TRBJ1-1,CASRTGGLTEAFF,TGTGCCAGCAGGACAGGGGGCCTCACTGAAGCTTTCTTT
-,-,TRBV29-1,TRBJ1-1,CSVVRQLNTEAFF,TGCAGCGTTGTGCGTCAGTTGAACACTGAAGCTTTCTTT
-,-,TRBV5-1,TRBJ2-2,CASSNRDGNTGELFF,TGCGCCAGCAGCAACCGGGACGGGAACACCGGGGAGCTGTTTTTT
TRBD1,-,TRBV12-5,TRBJ2-5,CASGSGTGREETQYF,TGTGCTAGTGGTTCGGGGACAGGGAGAGAAGAGACCCAGTACTTC
-,-,TRBV11-2,TRBJ2-2,CASIPGKGRNTGELFF,TGTGCCAGCATCCCAGGCAAGGGAAGAAACACCGGGGAGCTGTTTTTT
TRBD1,-,TRBV19,TRBJ2-7,CASRPGQGRYEQYF,TGTGCCAGTAGACCGGGACAGGGAAGATACGAGCAGTACTTC
-,-,TRBV18,TRBJ2-1,CASSPLYNEQFF,TGTGCCAGCTCACCTCTTTACAATGAGCAGTTCTTC
TRBD1,once,TRBV30,TRBJ2-5,CAWGTGPDPYF,TGTGCCTGGGGGACAGGGCCCGATCCGTACTTC
-,-,TRBV19,TRBJ2-5,CASRRGSQETQYF,TGTGCCAGTAGGAGGGGGAGTCAAGAGACCCAGTACTTC
TRBD2,-,TRBV5-5,TRBJ2-7,CASSVGLAFTYEQYF,TGTGCCAGCAGCGTGGGACTAGCGTTTACCTACGAGCAGTACTTC
-,-,TRBV9,TRBJ2-3,CASSVIGADTQYF,TGTGCCAGCAGCGTAATAGGGGCAGATACGCAGTATTTT
-,-,TRBV28,TRBJ1-4,CASSLRRATNEKLFF,TGTGCCAGCTCCCTGAGGAGGGCGACTAATGAAAAACTGTTTTTT
TRBD1,-,TRBV18,TRBJ2-3,CASSPGTADTQYF,TGTGCCAGCTCACCCGGGACAGCAGATACGCAGTATTTT